This TCR beta chain was captured by sequencing in a study of T cells in Graves' hyperthyroidism and ophthalmopathy. Study overall: The authors collected peripheral blood at initial diagnosis, before any treatment.

Researchers amplified the TCR beta CDR3 regions from RNA transcripts. An initial round of RT-PCR targeting the TCR CDR3 relied on the HTBI primer set. Each CDR3 protein is one row after TCRdb ran MiXCR on the multiplex PCR reads. Here the sample spans about 840,000 distinct CDR3 sequences, 35% to 40% being singletons. Whole-study findings and limits: Prediction of ophthalmopathy progression came a median around 6 months pre-onset.

Uncontrolled infection, other autoimmune disease, pregnancy and lactation each barred patients from inclusion. Every diagnosis used clinical symptoms, serum thyroxine and TRAb, thyroid ultrasound and orbital computed tomography. This CDR3 region has 14 residues. The germline V gene encodes CDR1 MGHDK and CDR2 SYGVNS. The junction had 4 bases not matched to a gene; V was cut back by 3 bases and J by 5 bases. This clonotype was detected ten times or more. Antigen: not known. The receptor comes from a man aged 18-30 years with Graves' hyperthyroidism. Sequences were obtained from blood. The chain recombines TRBV25-1 with TRBJ2-5; 9 nucleotides agree with TRBD2. CDR3 nucleotides: TGTGCCAGCAGTGAGGGCGGGAGGGCCGAGACCCAGTACTTC. It codes for CASSEGGRAETQYF.